One sample yielded the 29 T cell receptor beta chains listed below, sequenced in a study of spatial heterogeneity in lung cancer. TCRdb reprocessed the 5' RACE reads via MiXCR and lists one record per CDR3 protein. In the table there are about 120,000 distinct CDR3 sequences, 10% to 15% of which are singletons. This sample's time point: blood at routine non-recurrence follow-up after resection. Unsorted whole RNA from tumor, nontumor lung or frozen PBMC underwent sequencing. The material was PBMCs, obtained at follow-up. The receptors were gathered from a male donor with early-stage non-small cell lung cancer.

This clonotype showed up many times. This chain connects TRBV11-2 to TRBJ2-5, with D unclear. This CDR3 region has 15 residues. The ends were cut back, 3 bases at V and 1 base at J, with 12 bases in the middle. Looked up from germline, CDR1 is SGHAT and CDR2 is FQNNGV. The CDR3 reads CASSFLSTIQETQYF. The CDR3 DNA sequence: TGTGCCAGCAGCTTTCTCTCCACGATCCAAGAGACCCAGTACTTC. The whole variable domain, remainder taken from reference TRBV11-2 and TRBJ2-5, is EAGVAQSPRYKIIEKRQSVAFWCNPISGHATLYWYQQILGQGPKLLIQFQNNGVVDDSQLPKDRFSAERLKGVDSTLKIQPAKLEDSAVYLCASSFLSTIQETQYFGPGTRLLVL.

This chain joins TRBV20-1 and TRBJ2-1; D is undetermined. This CDR3 contains 13 residues. Germline assignment: CDR1 DFQATT and CDR2 SNEGSKA (reference sequence). Trimming shortened V by 5 bases and J by 6 bases, and 14 bases separated the two germline ends. The CDR3 sequence: CSAYGRVGNEQFF. The CDR3 DNA reads TGCAGTGCTTATGGGCGAGTGGGCAATGAGCAGTTCTTC.

The sample holds many counts of this clonotype. This chain uses TRBV5-1 with TRBJ1-2; 8 bases agree with TRBD1. This CDR3 spans 14 amino acids. CDR1 and CDR2 (germline): SGHRS, YFSETQ. V trimming: 2 bases; J trimming: 5 bases; junction bases outside the gene matches: 5. The CDR3 region has the DNA TGCGCCAGCAGCTTAGGACAGGGATTGTATGGCTACACCTTC. It translates to CASSLGQGLYGYTF.

This clonotype has a count of ten or more. The chain employs TRBV7-2 and TRBJ1-6; TRBD1 might be the D (6 bases). Germline V gives CDR1 SGHTA, CDR2 FQGNSA. The CDR3 is 14 residues long. Trimming left V 6 bases short and J 9 bases short, with 15 bases between. CDR3 loop: CASSSSTGTSPLHF. In DNA form, the CDR3 reads TGTGCCAGCAGTTCCTCAACAGGGACTTCACCCCTCCACTTT.

At least ten counts were recorded for this clonotype. The chain joins TRBV28 to TRBJ1-4; no definite D call. The CDR3 extends over 12 amino acids. Germline values: CDR1 MDHEN, CDR2 SYDVKM. V gave up 7 bases and J gave up 7 bases, with 10 bases separating them. The CDR3 reads CASTRGSEKLFF. The CDR3 nucleotides are TGTGCCAGCACTCGAGGGAGTGAAAAACTGTTTTTT.

This clonotype has just a few counts. The chain employs TRBV3-1 and TRBJ2-1; D not resolved. V was shortened by 0 bases and J by 6 bases, with 12 bases between the two germline ends. Germline V CDR1 and CDR2: LGHDT, YNNKEL (reference sequence). This CDR3 contains 15 residues. The CDR3 bases are TGTGCCAGCAGCCAAGATCGTCTATTGAGCAATGAGCAGTTCTTC. It translates to CASSQDRLLSNEQFF.

There are many counts of this clonotype. The CDR3: CSVERTGREQFF. DNA of the CDR3: TGCAGCGTTGAAAGGACAGGGAGAGAGCAGTTCTTC. The chain combines TRBV29-1 with TRBJ2-1; 8 nucleotides match TRBD1. CDR3 size: 12 residues. The J segment lost 10 bases and the V segment lost 2 bases, leaving 4 bases of the junction unmatched. In germline, CDR1 is SQVTM, CDR2 ANQGSEA.

This clonotype was found many times. The chain joins TRBV27 to TRBJ1-2; D is unresolved. V shed 7 bases and J shed 7 bases, with 16 bases lying between them. Germline V lookup: CDR1 MNHEY, CDR2 SMNVEV (reference sequence). The CDR3 is 13 amino acids. As DNA, the CDR3 is TGTGCCAGCAAGCCGGCGGCCAGTGGTGGCTACACCTTC. This sequence encodes CASKPAASGGYTF.

J is TRBJ1-2 and V is TRBV19, with 7 bases that match TRBD1. Germline V lookup: CDR1 LNHDA, CDR2 SQIVND (reference sequence). J was trimmed by 8 bases and V by 5 bases; bases with no gene match: 17. The CDR3 length is 16 residues. CDR3 amino acids: CASSPTGTVTFEGYTF. In DNA form, the CDR3 reads TGTGCCAGTAGTCCAACCGGGACAGTAACCTTTGAAGGCTACACCTTC.

This clonotype came up a few times. The chain carries TRBV5-5 and TRBJ2-7; no reliable D call. This CDR3 has 14 amino acids. Trimming took 4 bases from V and 0 from J, leaving 11 bases between them. In germline, CDR1 is SGHKS, CDR2 YYEKEE (reference sequence). The CDR3 sequence: CASSEVGSSYEQYF. For the CDR3, the DNA is TGTGCCAGCAGCGAGGTCGGCAGCTCCTACGAGCAGTACTTC.

The V and J genes are TRBV6-1 and TRBJ2-2, with D perhaps matching TRBD1 (7 bases). The CDR3 extends over 16 amino acids. V was pared by 8 bases and J by 0 bases, with 16 bases between. Looked up from germline, CDR1 is MNHNS and CDR2 is SASEGT. The CDR3 DNA reads as TGTGCCAGCTTCCCAGGGGGGCTCTCGAACACCGGGGAGCTGTTTTTT. It is translated as CASFPGGLSNTGELFF.

This clonotype was counted between two and nine times. This chain uses TRBV28 with TRBJ1-1, with unresolved D. The V and J ends lost 4 bases and 4 bases respectively, with 7 bases between them. This CDR3 region has 12 residues. In germline, CDR1 is MDHEN, CDR2 SYDVKM. The CDR3 DNA follows: TGTGCCAGCAGTTCCGTAACCACTGAAGCTTTCTTT. Protein product: CASSSVTTEAFF.

This clonotype was counted ten times or more. The J gene is TRBJ2-7, the V gene TRBV20-1, with D maybe TRBD1 (5 bases). The CDR3 loop spans 13 amino acids. Germline loops: CDR1 DFQATT, CDR2 SNEGSKA (reference sequence). The ends were cut back, 1 base at V and 3 bases at J, with 10 bases in the middle. As DNA, the CDR3 is TGCAGTGCTAGAGGGACCAGGGACTACGAGCAGTACTTC. Amino acids: CSARGTRDYEQYF.

V and J are TRBV28 and TRBJ1-5, with D tentatively TRBD1 (6 bases). The CDR3 totals 14 residues. Germline V CDR1 and CDR2: MDHEN, SYDVKM. V was cut by 5 bases and J by 7 bases, with 15 bases left in between. The CDR3 nucleotides read TGTGCCAGCAGTATACAGCTACAGGGACAGCCCCAGCATTTT. Its translation is CASSIQLQGQPQHF.

This clonotype was recorded a few times. CDR3 DNA: TGCAGTGCTAGATTCGGACAGGCCAATCAGCCCCAGCATTTT. It codes for CSARFGQANQPQHF. The chain is built from TRBV20-1 and TRBJ1-5; 7 bases align to TRBD1. Losses at the gene ends were 2 bases for V and 3 bases for J; bases not matched to a gene: 4. The CDR3 is 14 residues long. In germline, CDR1 is DFQATT, CDR2 SNEGSKA (reference sequence).

This chain joins TRBV7-2 and TRBJ2-2, with D possibly being TRBD1 (6 bases). V lost 5 bases to trimming and J lost 5 bases, with 15 bases between them. This CDR3 has 15 amino acids. Germline V gives CDR1 SGHTA, CDR2 FQGNSA. The CDR3 DNA sequence: TGTGCCAGCAGCCCTAGAGGGACAACAACCGGGGAGCTGTTTTTT. Protein: CASSPRGTTTGELFF.

This clonotype was detected ten times or more. The chain carries TRBV12-3 or TRBV12-4 and TRBJ1-1; D might be TRBD1 (5 bases). Trimming stripped 6 bases from V and 2 bases from J, with 13 bases between. The CDR3 has 14 amino acids. The CDR3 reads CASRSGFGNTEAFF. For the CDR3, the DNA is TGTGCCAGCAGATCAGGGTTTGGAAACACTGAAGCTTTCTTT.

This clonotype was recorded at least ten times. CDR3 DNA: TGTGCCAGCAGCCAAGAGCCCGGACTAGCGGGGGATGAGCAGTTCTTC. Translated: CASSQEPGLAGDEQFF. The chain couples TRBV11-1 to TRBJ2-1; 13 positions agree with TRBD2. CDR3 size: 16 residues. Germline CDR1 SGHAT, CDR2 FQDESV (reference sequence). The V gene end was trimmed by 5 bases and the J gene end by 8 bases; junction bases not matched to a gene: 9.

This clonotype has a count of ten or more. In nucleotides, the CDR3 is TGCAGTGCTATTCGGGGGGCGGGTTCACCCCTCCACTTT. This translates into CSAIRGAGSPLHF. The chain couples TRBV20-1 to TRBJ1-6; D is perhaps TRBD1 (6 bases). CDR1 is DFQATT, CDR2 SNEGSKA, per germline (reference sequence). The CDR3 extends over 13 amino acids. Trimming took 4 bases from V and 9 from J, leaving 13 bases between them.

The gene calls are TRBV10-3 and TRBJ2-4; D is unclear. Germline assignment: CDR1 ENHRY and CDR2 SYGVKD. CDR3 length: 11 amino acids. V was clipped by 9 bases and J by 7 bases, with 10 bases between them. The CDR3 DNA follows: TGTGCCATAAGGGTTGAGAACATTCAGTACTTC. This translates into CAIRVENIQYF.

The chain recombines TRBV3-1 with TRBJ2-1, with 8 bases that match TRBD1. The germline gives CDR1 LGHDT, CDR2 YNNKEL (reference sequence). This CDR3 has 14 residues. After removal of 3 bases from V and 7 bases from J, the junction contained 5 bases not matched to a gene. The CDR3 here is CASSQQYRGNEQFF. The DNA of the CDR3 is TGTGCCAGCAGCCAGCAATACAGGGGGAATGAGCAGTTCTTC.

The table lists this clonotype with a few counts. The rearrangement links TRBV4-2 to TRBJ1-3, with 7 bases identical to TRBD1. Germline loops: CDR1 LGHNA, CDR2 YNFKEQ. J lost 1 base, V lost 4 bases, and 1 base had no gene match. This CDR3 comprises 14 residues. CDR3 sequence: CASSRGQSGNTIYF. In DNA form, the CDR3 reads TGTGCCAGCAGCCGGGGACAGTCTGGAAACACCATATATTTT.

CDR3 bases: TGTGCCATCAGTGAGTCAGGGGCTTCGGTTCCTGGCGAGCAGTACTTC. Residues: CAISESGASVPGEQYF. This sequence joins TRBV10-3 and TRBJ2-7; TRBD1 might be the D (5 bases). This CDR3 spans 16 amino acids. CDR1 and CDR2 from the germline V gene are ENHRY and SYGVKD. The V end lost 0 bases, the J end lost 6 bases, and 18 bases lay between the germline ends.

This clonotype is a singleton in its sample. This chain joins TRBV28 and TRBJ2-3, with 9 bases fitting TRBD2. The ends lost 4 bases at V and 0 bases at J; junction bases unmatched: 8. CDR3 length: 17 residues. CDR1 is MDHEN, CDR2 SYDVKM, per germline. The CDR3: CASSSGTSPTSTDTQYF. CDR3 nucleotides: TGTGCCAGCAGTTCAGGGACTAGCCCTACTAGCACAGATACGCAGTATTTT.

The V gene is TRBV24-1, the J gene TRBJ2-1, with TRBD1 identical over 8 bases. The trim removed 0 bases at V and 6 bases at J, leaving 3 bases unmatched. Germline CDR1 and CDR2: KGHDR and SFDVKD. The CDR3 has 15 amino acids. This chain's CDR3 is CATSDLGTGINEQFF. In nucleotides, the CDR3 is TGTGCCACCAGTGATTTGGGGACAGGTATCAATGAGCAGTTCTTC.

This chain links TRBV3-1 with TRBJ2-2; 8 nucleotides align to TRBD1. Germline-derived CDR1 and CDR2 are LGHDT and YNNKEL (reference sequence). The V and J ends lost 8 bases and 7 bases, in that order; junction bases with no gene match: 9. The CDR3 covers 14 residues. CDR3 bases: TGTGCCAGCCAGACCGCAGGGGGCATCGGGGAGCTGTTTTTT. Amino acids: CASQTAGGIGELFF.

This clonotype was counted a few times. The V gene is TRBV5-6, the J gene TRBJ1-5; D is ambiguous. The CDR3 is 14 residues long. Germline V gene sequence: CDR1 SGHDT, CDR2 YYEEEE. Trimming shortened V by 6 bases and J by 0 bases, and 10 bases separated the two germline ends. DNA of the CDR3: TGTGCCAGCAACCGAGGGTATAGCAATCAGCCCCAGCATTTT. Protein sequence: CASNRGYSNQPQHF.

This clonotype was found a few times. The J gene is TRBJ2-2, the V gene TRBV4-2; 7 bases line up with TRBD1. With V trimmed by 0 bases and J by 5 bases, 6 bases remained unmatched. The CDR3 has 16 amino acids. Germline assignment: CDR1 LGHNA and CDR2 YNFKEQ. The DNA of the CDR3 is TGTGCCAGCAGCCAAGATAGGCAGGGGGATACCGGGGAGCTGTTTTTT. The encoded protein is CASSQDRQGDTGELFF.

V gene TRBV7-6 combines with J gene TRBJ1-2; tentatively, D is TRBD1 (6 bases). Germline V CDR1 and CDR2: SGHVS, FNYEAQ. Trimming removed 4 bases at V and 8 bases at J, with 17 bases between. CDR3 length equals 14 residues. CDR3 nucleotides: TGTGCCAGCAGCTCACAAAGTTCGGGGGCCGGCTACACCTTC. Its translation: CASSSQSSGAGYTF. The full variable domain, completed using reference TRBV7-6 and TRBJ1-2, is GAGVSQSPRYKVTKRGQDVALRCDPISGHVSLYWYRQALGQGPEFLTYFNYEAQQDKSGLPNDRFSAERPEGSISTLTIQRTEQRDSAMYRCASSSQSSGAGYTFGSGTRLTVV.